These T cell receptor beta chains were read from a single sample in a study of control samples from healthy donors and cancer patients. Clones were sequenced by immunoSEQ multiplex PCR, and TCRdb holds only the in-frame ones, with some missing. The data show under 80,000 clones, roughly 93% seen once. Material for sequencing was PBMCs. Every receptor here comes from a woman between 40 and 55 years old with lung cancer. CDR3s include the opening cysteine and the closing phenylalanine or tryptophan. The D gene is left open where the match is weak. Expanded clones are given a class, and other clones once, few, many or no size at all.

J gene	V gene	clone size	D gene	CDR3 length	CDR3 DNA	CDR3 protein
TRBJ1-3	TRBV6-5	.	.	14	TGTGCCAGCAGAAGGGGGACGGCCGGGGTCCCCATATATTTT	CASRRGTAGVPIYF
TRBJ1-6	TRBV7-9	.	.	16	TGTGCCAGCAGCCCATGGGAAAGGGAAGATAATTCACCCCTCCACTTT	CASSPWEREDNSPLHF
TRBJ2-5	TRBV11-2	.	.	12	TGTGCCAGCAGCGGGTACCAAGAGACCCAGTACTTC	CASSGYQETQYF
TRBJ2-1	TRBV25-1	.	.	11	TGTGCCAGCAGTGAACGGTATGAGCAGTTCTTC	CASSERYEQFF
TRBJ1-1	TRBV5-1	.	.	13	TGCGCCAGCGGACGGACCGAGCACACTGAAGCTTTCTTT	CASGRTEHTEAFF
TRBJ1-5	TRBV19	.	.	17	TGTGCCAGTACCCCCAGGGTCTGGGGGGGGGACAATCAGCCCCAGCATTTT	CASTPRVWGGDNQPQHF
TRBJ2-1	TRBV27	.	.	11	TGTGCCAGCAGTTGGGGCAATGAGCAGTTCTTC	CASSWGNEQFF
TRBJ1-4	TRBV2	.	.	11	TGTGCCAGCAACAGGAATGAAAAACTGTTTTTT	CASNRNEKLFF
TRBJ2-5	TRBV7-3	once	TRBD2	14	TGTGCCAGCAGCTTAGCGGGGGGGCGGGAGACCCAGTACTTC	CASSLAGGRETQYF
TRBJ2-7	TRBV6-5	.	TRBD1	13	TGTGCCAGCAGTTACGTGGGACAGGTCGGGCAGTACTTC	CASSYVGQVGQYF
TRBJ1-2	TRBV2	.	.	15	TGTGCCAGCAGTTCAAACCACCCCAGATCGGGTGACTACACCTTC	CASSSNHPRSGDYTF
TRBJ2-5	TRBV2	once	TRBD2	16	TGTGCCAGCAGTGAAGAGGGCGGGGGGGCCCTGGAGACCCAGTACTTC	CASSEEGGGALETQYF
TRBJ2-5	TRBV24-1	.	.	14	TGTGCCACCAGACGAGCGGACCAGCCGGAGACCCAGTACTTC	CATRRADQPETQYF
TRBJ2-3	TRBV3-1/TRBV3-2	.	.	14	TGTGCCAGCAGCCCTCGGACCGGGACAGATACGCAGTATTTT	CASSPRTGTDTQYF
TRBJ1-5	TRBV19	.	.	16	TGTGCCAGTAGTATAGGAGAGGGAACTAGTAATCAGCCCCAGCATTTT	CASSIGEGTSNQPQHF
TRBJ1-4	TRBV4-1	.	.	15	TGCGCCAGCAGCCAAACGGGGGCAGTCGGTGAAAAACTGTTTTTT	CASSQTGAVGEKLFF
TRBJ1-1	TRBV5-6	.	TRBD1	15	TGTGCCAGCAGCTTTCCGACAGGGGAGAACACTGAAGCTTTCTTT	CASSFPTGENTEAFF
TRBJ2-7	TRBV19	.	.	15	TGTGCCAGTAGTCCACCCGGGGCTACCTCCTACGAGCAGTACTTC	CASSPPGATSYEQYF
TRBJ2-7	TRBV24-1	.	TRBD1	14	TGTGCCACCAGCAAGATTGACAGGGACTACGAGCAGTACTTC	CATSKIDRDYEQYF
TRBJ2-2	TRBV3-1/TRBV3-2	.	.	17	TGTGCCAGCAGCCAGGGCGATCGCCGGAAGAACACCGGGGAGCTGTTTTTT	CASSQGDRRKNTGELFF
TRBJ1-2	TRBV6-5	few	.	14	TGTGCCAGCAGTCGCCCAGGACTGAACTATGGCTACACCTTC	CASSRPGLNYGYTF
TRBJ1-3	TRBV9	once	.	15	TGTGCCAGCAGCGTAGAGGGACGGGGTGGAAACACCATATATTTT	CASSVEGRGGNTIYF
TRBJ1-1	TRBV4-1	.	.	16	TGCGCCAGCAGCCAAGACGGGAACAGAGCGAACACTGAAGCTTTCTTT	CASSQDGNRANTEAFF
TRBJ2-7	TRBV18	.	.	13	TGTGCCAGCCGTTCCGAGGGGACCTACGAGCAGTACTTC	CASRSEGTYEQYF
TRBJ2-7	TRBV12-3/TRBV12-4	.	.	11	TGTGCCAGTTCCGGCGCCTACGAGCAGTACTTC	CASSGAYEQYF
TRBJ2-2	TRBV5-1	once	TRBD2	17	TGCGCCAGCAGCCCCTTTGAGCGGGGGGGTAACACCGGGGAGCTGTTTTTT	CASSPFERGGNTGELFF
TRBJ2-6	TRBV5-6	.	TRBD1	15	TGTGCCAGCAGACAGGGGATAGCCGGGGCCAACGTCCTGACTTTC	CASRQGIAGANVLTF
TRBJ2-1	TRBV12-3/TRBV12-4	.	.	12	TGTGCCAGCAGTTTCGCAGTTTTCGAGCAGTTCTTC	CASSFAVFEQFF
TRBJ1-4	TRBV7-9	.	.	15	TGTGCCAGCAGCCCGCGTTTGGGGGCAGATGAAAAACTGTTTTTT	CASSPRLGADEKLFF